This T cell receptor (beta chain) was captured in a study of Ad26.COV2.S vaccination and SARS-CoV-2 variants. TCRdb's copy holds only in-frame clones and misses some; the assay was immunoSEQ multiplex PCR. The sample lists around 450,000 clones, roughly 89% occurring once. Treatment defined: about 20 received Ad26.COV2.S at low or high dose, single or two shots; 5 received placebo; per-sample allocation not given. All samples were drawn on day 63, counting from the first vaccine or placebo injection. Wuhan-strain SARS-CoV-2 spike was expressed by the Ad26 vector that made up the vaccine. The CDR3 contains 14 residues. Germline V gene sequence: CDR1 WSHSY, CDR2 SAAADI. Trimming took off 0 bases at V and 9 bases at J, with 12 bases between the two ends.

The V call is TRBV10-2, the J call TRBJ1-5; D is ambiguous. The origin of this receptor is a person between 18 and 60 years old who received the Ad26.COV2.S COVID-19 vaccine or a placebo. The material was peripheral blood, obtained in a trial of Ad26.COV2.S vaccine versus placebo. CDR3 coding DNA: TGCGCCAGCAGTGAGTCGGATGGGGTGCGGCCCCAGCATTTT. It specifies CASSESDGVRPQHF.